This T cell receptor beta chain was observed in a study of coeliac disease. Broader study findings: Cross-contamination between intraepithelial and lamina propria cells was possible. Lower clonality than controls marked TRB and TRG repertoires from active celiac intraepithelial and lamina propria samples. Unbiased detection of gliadin-specific T cells was judged not feasible with this approach.

The length of the CDR3 is 17 residues. V dropped 3 bases and J dropped 2; count of bases not matched to a gene: 9. Germline CDR1 MDHEN, CDR2 SYDVKM. The data were produced by immunoSEQ multiplex PCR, yet TCRdb's version contains in-frame clones alone and is incomplete. The data contain roughly 4,200 clones, 64% of them singletons. About this clone itself: Its antigen is as yet unknown.

The chain recombines TRBV28 with TRBJ2-1, with 8 bases aligning to TRBD1. The sequence was obtained from a woman aged 30 to 39 without celiac disease. Sequenced: lymphocytes from the gut lamina propria. CDR3 sequence reads: CASSFLLPGQAYNEQFF. CDR3 sequence (DNA): TGTGCCAGCAGTTTCCTCCTCCCGGGACAGGCCTACAATGAGCAGTTCTTC.